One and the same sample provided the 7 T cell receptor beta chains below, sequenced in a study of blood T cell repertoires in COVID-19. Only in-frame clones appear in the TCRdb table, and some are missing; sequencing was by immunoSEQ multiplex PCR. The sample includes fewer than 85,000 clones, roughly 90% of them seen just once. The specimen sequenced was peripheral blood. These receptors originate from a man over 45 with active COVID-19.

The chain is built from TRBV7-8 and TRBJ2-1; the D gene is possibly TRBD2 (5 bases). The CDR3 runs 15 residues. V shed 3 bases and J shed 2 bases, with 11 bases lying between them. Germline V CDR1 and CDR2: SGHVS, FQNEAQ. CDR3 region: CASSFRGSAYNEQFF. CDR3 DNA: TGTGCCAGCAGCTTCCGTGGGAGCGCCTACAATGAGCAGTTCTTC. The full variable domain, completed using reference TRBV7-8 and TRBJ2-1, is GAGVSQSPRYKVAKRGQDVALRCDPISGHVSLFWYQQALGQGPEFLTYFQNEAQLDKSGLPSDRFFAERPEGSVSTLKIQRTQQEDSAVYLCASSFRGSAYNEQFFGPGTRLTVL.

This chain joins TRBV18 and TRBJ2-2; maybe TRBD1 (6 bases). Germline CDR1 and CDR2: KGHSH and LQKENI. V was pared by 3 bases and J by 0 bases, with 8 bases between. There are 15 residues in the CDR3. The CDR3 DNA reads TGTGCCAGCTCACCTCAGGGGACGAACACCGGGGAGCTGTTTTTT. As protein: CASSPQGTNTGELFF.

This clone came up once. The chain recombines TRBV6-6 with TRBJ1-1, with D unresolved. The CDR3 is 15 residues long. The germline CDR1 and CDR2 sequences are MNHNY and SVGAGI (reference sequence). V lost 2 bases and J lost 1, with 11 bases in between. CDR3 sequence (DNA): TGTGCCAGCAGTTACATTCCAGACACGAACACTGAAGCTTTCTTT. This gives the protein CASSYIPDTNTEAFF.

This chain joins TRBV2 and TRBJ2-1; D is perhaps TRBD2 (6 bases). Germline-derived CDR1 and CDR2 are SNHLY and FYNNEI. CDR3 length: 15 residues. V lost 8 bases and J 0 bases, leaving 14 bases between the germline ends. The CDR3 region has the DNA TGTGCCAGCGATGTGGCGGGGAGCTCCTACAATGAGCAGTTCTTC. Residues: CASDVAGSSYNEQFF.

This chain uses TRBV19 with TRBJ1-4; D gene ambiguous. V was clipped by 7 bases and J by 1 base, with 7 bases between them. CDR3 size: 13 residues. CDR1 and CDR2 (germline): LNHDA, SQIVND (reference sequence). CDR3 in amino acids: CASKEGTNEKLFF. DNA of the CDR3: TGTGCCAGTAAGGAGGGAACTAATGAAAAACTGTTTTTT.

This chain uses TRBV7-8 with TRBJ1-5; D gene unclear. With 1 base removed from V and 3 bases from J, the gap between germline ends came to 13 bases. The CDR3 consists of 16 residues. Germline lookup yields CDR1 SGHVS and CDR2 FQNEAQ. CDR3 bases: TGTGCCAGCAGCTTAGGATTGGGGAGTTTCAATCAGCCCCAGCATTTT. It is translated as CASSLGLGSFNQPQHF.

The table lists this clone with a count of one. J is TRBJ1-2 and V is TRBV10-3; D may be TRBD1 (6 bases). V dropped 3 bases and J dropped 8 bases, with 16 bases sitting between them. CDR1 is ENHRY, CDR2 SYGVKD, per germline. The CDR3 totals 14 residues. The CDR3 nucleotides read TGTGCCATCAGTGAAAGCGGGGGGGCATGGGGCTACACCTTC. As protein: CAISESGGAWGYTF.